This TCR beta chain was captured by sequencing in a study of OX40 agonist ivuxolimab in advanced cancers. Study as a whole: Partial responses were observed in three patients, of whom one had hepatocellular carcinoma and two had cutaneous melanoma.

As concerns this clone: The antigen is not known.

General study points: The antigens recognized by the expanded peripheral T cells, that is their antigen specificity, were not determined. CD8+ T cells averaged more expanded clones than CD4+. With doses of 0.1 to 3.0 mg/kg, CD4+ and CD8+ blood T cells had undergone clonal expansion by week 6.

The repertoire was sequenced with immunoSEQ multiplex PCR; TCRdb's copy has only in-frame clones and lacks some. The sample records 52,000 or so clones, approximately 94% being singletons. V shed 0 bases and J 7 bases; nucleotides not matched to a gene: 5. The CDR3 covers 15 residues. Per germline, CDR1 MNHEY and CDR2 SMNVEV (reference sequence). Sequences were derived from CD4+ or CD8+ T cells sorted from blood, sampled in a trial of the OX40 agonist ivuxolimab. V is TRBV27 and J is TRBJ2-5; 10 bases are shared with TRBD1. The sequence derives from an adult with an advanced solid tumor such as melanoma, head and neck, liver or kidney cancer. CDR3 amino acids: CASSLSGQGGGTQYF. CDR3 in DNA: TGTGCCAGCAGTTTATCAGGACAGGGGGGCGGGACCCAGTACTTC.